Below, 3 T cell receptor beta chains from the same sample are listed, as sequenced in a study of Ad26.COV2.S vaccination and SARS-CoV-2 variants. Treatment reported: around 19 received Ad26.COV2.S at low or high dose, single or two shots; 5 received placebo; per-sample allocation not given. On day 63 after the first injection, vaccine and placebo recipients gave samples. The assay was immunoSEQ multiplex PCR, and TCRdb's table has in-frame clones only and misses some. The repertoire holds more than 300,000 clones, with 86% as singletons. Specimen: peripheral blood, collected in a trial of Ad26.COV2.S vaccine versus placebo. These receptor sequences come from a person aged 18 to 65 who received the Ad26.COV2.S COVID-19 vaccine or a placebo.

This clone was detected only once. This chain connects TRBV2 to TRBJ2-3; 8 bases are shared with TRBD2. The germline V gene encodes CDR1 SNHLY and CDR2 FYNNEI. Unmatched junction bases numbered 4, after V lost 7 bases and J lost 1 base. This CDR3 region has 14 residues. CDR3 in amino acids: CASMSAGGTDTQYF. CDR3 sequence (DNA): TGTGCCAGCATGTCAGCGGGGGGCACAGATACGCAGTATTTT. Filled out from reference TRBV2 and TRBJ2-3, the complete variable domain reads EPEVTQTPSHQVTQMGQEVILRCVPISNHLYFYWYRQILGQKVEFLVSFYNNEISEKSEIFDDQFSVERPDGSNFTLKIRSTKLEDSAMYFCASMSAGGTDTQYFGPGTRLTVL.

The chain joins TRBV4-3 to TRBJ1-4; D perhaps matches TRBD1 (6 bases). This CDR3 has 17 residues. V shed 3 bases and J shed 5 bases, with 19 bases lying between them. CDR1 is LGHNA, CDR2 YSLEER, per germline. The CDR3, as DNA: TGCGCCAGCAGCCACCTCTCCGGGGGGGCACGGAATGAAAAACTGTTTTTT. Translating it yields CASSHLSGGARNEKLFF.

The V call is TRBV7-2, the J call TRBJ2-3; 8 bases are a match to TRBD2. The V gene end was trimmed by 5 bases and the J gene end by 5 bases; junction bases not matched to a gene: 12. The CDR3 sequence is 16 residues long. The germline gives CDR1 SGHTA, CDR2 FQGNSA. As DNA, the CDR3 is TGTGCCAGCAGCCCCTCTTTAACCCGGGGGGGAGATACGCAGTATTTT. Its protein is CASSPSLTRGGDTQYF.